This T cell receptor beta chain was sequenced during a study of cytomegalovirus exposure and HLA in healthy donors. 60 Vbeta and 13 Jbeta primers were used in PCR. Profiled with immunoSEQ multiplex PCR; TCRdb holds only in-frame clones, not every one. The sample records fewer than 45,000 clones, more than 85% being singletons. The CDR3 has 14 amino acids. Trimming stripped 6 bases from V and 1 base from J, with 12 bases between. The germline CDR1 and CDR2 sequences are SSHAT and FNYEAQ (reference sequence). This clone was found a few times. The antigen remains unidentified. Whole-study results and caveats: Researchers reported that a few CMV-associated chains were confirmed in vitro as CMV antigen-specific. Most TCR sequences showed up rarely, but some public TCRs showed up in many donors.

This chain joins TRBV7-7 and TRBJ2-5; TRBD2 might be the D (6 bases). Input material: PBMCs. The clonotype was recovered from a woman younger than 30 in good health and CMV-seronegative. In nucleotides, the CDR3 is TGTGCCAGCAGTTTCGCGGGATCCCAAGAGACCCAGTACTTC. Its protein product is CASSFAGSQETQYF.